These 7 T cell receptor beta chains share one sample of origin, sequenced in a study of T cells in Graves' hyperthyroidism and ophthalmopathy. The source material, RNA transcripts, was used to amplify TCR beta CDR3 regions. HTBI primers were the set used in a first-round RT-PCR of the TCR CDR3. From the multiplex PCR reads, TCRdb called clonotypes with MiXCR, one entry per CDR3 protein. The sample has some 530,000 distinct CDR3 sequences; less than 25% are singletons. The sample consisted of blood. Source of these receptors: a woman between 65 and 79 years old with Graves' ophthalmopathy.

This clonotype has a handful of counts. V gene TRBV12-3 or TRBV12-4 combines with J gene TRBJ2-1, with D hard to call. V lost 1 base, J lost 0 bases, and 13 bases lay in between. The CDR3 loop spans 17 amino acids. The CDR3 reads CASSLGTPRVSYNEQFF. The CDR3 region has the DNA TGTGCCAGCAGTTTAGGTACGCCCCGGGTCTCCTACAATGAGCAGTTCTTC.

This chain connects TRBV24-1 to TRBJ2-1; TRBD2 matches 11 bases. Germline CDR1 reads KGHDR; CDR2 reads SFDVKD. Trimming removed 4 bases from V and 4 bases from J; junction bases left unmatched: 5. This CDR3 is 16 amino acids long. This CDR3 is CATSDPTSGNYNEQFF. The CDR3 DNA is TGTGCCACCAGTGACCCGACTAGCGGGAATTACAATGAGCAGTTCTTC.

This clonotype was counted only a few times. V gene TRBV7-3 combines with J gene TRBJ1-2; D is unresolved. Germline V gene sequence: CDR1 SGHTA, CDR2 FQGTGA. The CDR3 loop spans 15 amino acids. V lost 5 bases and J lost 2, with 15 bases in between. CDR3 region: CASSPDGRRNYGYTF. CDR3 nucleotides: TGTGCCAGCAGCCCCGACGGGAGGAGGAACTATGGCTACACCTTC. The entire variable domain, with the rest obtained from reference TRBV7-3 and TRBJ1-2, is as follows: GAGVSQTPSNKVTEKGKYVELRCDPISGHTALYWYRQSLGQGPEFLIYFQGTGAADDSGLPNDRFFAVRPEGSVSTLKIQRTERGDSAVYLCASSPDGRRNYGYTFGSGTRLTVV.

The sample holds a few counts of this clonotype. The V call is TRBV9, the J call TRBJ1-5, with 8 bases matching TRBD1. The CDR3 extends over 15 amino acids. CDR1 and CDR2 from the germline V gene are SGDLS and YYNGEE. J lost 3 bases, V lost 3 bases, and 5 bases had no gene match. CDR3 sequence (DNA): TGTGCCAGCAGCGCAGACAGGGGCGTCAATCAGCCCCAGCATTTT. This gives the protein CASSADRGVNQPQHF.

This rearrangement joins TRBV6-2 or TRBV6-3 to TRBJ1-3; D is possibly TRBD1 (5 bases). The CDR3 loop spans 15 amino acids. V was shortened by 6 bases and J by 0 bases, with 12 bases between the two germline ends. Germline-derived CDR1 and CDR2 are MNHEY and SVGEGT. This chain's CDR3 is CASSRDTRSGNTIYF. The CDR3 DNA sequence: TGTGCCAGCAGCAGGGATACCCGCTCTGGAAACACCATATATTTT.

This clonotype has at least ten counts. The chain uses TRBV6-6 and TRBJ1-1, with TRBD1 as a possible D gene (5 bases). V lost 2 bases and J lost 5, with 9 bases in between. Germline CDR1 and CDR2: MNHNY and SVGAGI (reference sequence). There are 13 residues in the CDR3. The CDR3: CASSYIGATEAFF. CDR3 bases: TGTGCCAGCAGTTACATCGGGGCAACTGAAGCTTTCTTT.

This clonotype was detected a few times. CDR3 coding DNA: TGTGCCAGCGGGAGACAAGAGACCCAGTACTTC. Protein: CASGRQETQYF. The chain employs TRBV2 and TRBJ2-5; possible D gene TRBD2, 5 bases. The V gene lost 8 bases and the J gene lost 2 bases, with 6 bases spanning the gap. The CDR3 covers 11 residues. In germline, CDR1 is SNHLY, CDR2 FYNNEI.